The text below deals with one TCR beta chain. The sample holds many counts of this clonotype. Its recognized antigen is unknown. No per-base quality is available; no much larger clone lies one base away. These data originate in a study of identical twins (dated by TCRdb to about 2016). For the wider study: The study deep-sequenced TCR alpha and beta repertoires from monozygotic twins, unrelated adults of various ages and cord blood to test whether fetal clonotypes persist. Replicate twin experiments were performed at different times using different library preparation protocols to rule out contamination. General findings and caveats noted by the study authors: Invariant T cells such as MAIT and iNKT could partly confound zero-insertion analyses, although diverse VJ usage argued against such confounding for most clonotypes. Fewer insertions were carried by abundant cord blood beta clonotypes; a weaker similar trend was observed in young adult naive repertoires, while no such trend was observed in memory repertoires. Compared with coincidental sharing between unrelated individuals, out-of-frame TCR alpha sequences shared between twins showed an excess of sequences with low generation probability. Out-of-frame TCR alpha sharing in monozygotic twins was systematically underestimated by recombination models, whereas sharing between unrelated individuals was in agreement with the recombination models. Because the same donors could not be followed over many years, the conclusions depended on cross-sectional statistical analysis. In beta out-of-frame sequences, excess twin sharing was weaker, because having fewer shared sequences lowered the signal-to-noise ratio.

Inclusive of the bounding cysteine and phenylalanine, the CDR3 is 14 residues long. Here the CDR3 DNA is all that survives: 42 bases in frame from base 1. From a lookup of the germline V gene, CDR1 and CDR2 are SGHTA and FQGNSA. V was cut back by 5 bases and J by 0 bases, leaving a gap of 8 bases between them. Every donor was a healthy Caucasian. Three pairs of female monozygotic twins, all aged roughly 18 to 29 years, made up the twin cohort. Miltenyi CD45RO+ enrichment and human naive T-cell isolation kits were used to isolate memory (CD45RO+) and naive T cells from PBMC. To prepare the library, 5' RACE was applied. The instrument was an Illumina HiSeq 2000. A universal primer binding site was introduced by template switching, and a unique molecular identifier was present in the final cDNA, enabling accurate counting of TCR cDNA molecules. First-strand cDNA for TCR alpha and beta chains was synthesized from specific primers in the conserved constant-segment region. To control for contamination, every cDNA library carried two barcodes: a SMART-Mk sample barcode plus Illumina barcodes. TruSeq adapter sequences, together with Illumina sample barcodes, were added in two successive PCR steps. The TCR alpha and beta cDNA libraries were sequenced on the Illumina HiSeq platform using custom primers. The paper's data handling went like this. MiGEC was used to process raw reads and extract unique molecular identifiers, and MiXCR was used to find CDR3 positions. Recombination models were inferred per individual with the repgenHMM and IGoR tools using an EM algorithm. Shared clonotype analysis was performed with the tcR package in R, normalizing sharing by the product of cloneset sizes. To study raw recombination free of thymic and clonal selection effects, out-of-frame nonproductive sequences were analyzed. The public reads were reprocessed in TCRdb via fastp at Q25 and MiXCR, keeping in-frame beta chains. Each entry merges the rows of one CDR3 protein and shows their most common DNA and genes. None of the V and J calls come from the authors' own analysis; TCRdb made them. The sample records hundreds of thousands of distinct CDR3 sequences, about 7% of which are singletons. The ten top clones hold roughly 3.7% of the sample.

A further study also used this sample, focusing on yellow fever vaccine responses in identical twins. Drawing on the second study: The authors reported that the T cell response to vaccination in identical twins appeared partly convergent and partly personalized. In the study, vaccine-responding T cell clones were precisely tracked in identical twins.

This sequence originates from a woman aged 18-35 years in good health. Material for sequencing was memory (CD45RO+) T cells sorted from blood. Sample cell subset or site, as interpreted from the label and publication: CD45RO+ enriched T cells. The chain joins TRBV7-2 to TRBJ1-3; the D gene assignment is ambiguous. The CDR3 sequence is CASSHLHSGNTIYF. The DNA sequence follows: TGTGCCAGCAGCCATCTGCACTCTGGAAACACCATATATTTT. Reference TRBV7-2 and TRBJ1-3 proteins supply the regions before and after the CDR3; the full variable domain is: GAGVSQSPSNKVTEKGKDVELRCDPISGHTALYWYRQSLGQGLEFLIYFQGNSAPDKSGLPSDRFSAERTGGSVSTLTIQRTQQEDSAVYLCASSHLHSGNTIYFGEGSWLTVV.